The 15 T cell receptor beta chains below come from one sample, sequenced in a study of cytomegalovirus exposure and HLA in healthy donors. Primers included in the PCR were 60 Vbeta and 13 Jbeta primers. Repertoires were generated with immunoSEQ multiplex PCR, while TCRdb's copy carries only in-frame clones and drops some. The repertoire holds around 89,000 clones, more than 70% seen once, with about 3.1% in the top ten. The sequenced sample was PBMCs. The receptor source for this set is a man in his forties in good health and CMV-seronegative.

The chain couples TRBV11-2 to TRBJ1-1; D gene unclear. The V end was cut by 2 bases, the J end by 0 bases, with 16 bases between. CDR1 and CDR2 (germline): SGHAT, FQNNGV. This CDR3 comprises 17 residues. The CDR3 region is CASSLSGYKGLNTEAFF. CDR3 DNA: TGTGCCAGCAGCTTAAGCGGATACAAAGGACTGAACACTGAAGCTTTCTTT.

CDR3 amino acids: CASGTGTNQPQHF. In nucleotides, the CDR3 is TGTGCCAGCGGGACAGGGACCAATCAGCCCCAGCATTTT. This chain uses TRBV10-3 with TRBJ1-5; TRBD1 matches 9 bases. CDR1 and CDR2 from the germline V gene are ENHRY and SYGVKD. The CDR3 runs to 13 residues. J was trimmed by 3 bases and V by 10 bases; bases with no gene match: 4.

This clone was detected a few times. V usage is TRBV7-2 and J usage is TRBJ2-2; D is unresolved. Trimming took off 1 base at V and 3 bases at J, with 9 bases between the two ends. CDR3 size: 15 residues. Germline CDR1 is SGHTA and CDR2 is FQGNSA. CDR3 in amino acids: CASSLDTGHTGELFF. The DNA of the CDR3 is TGTGCCAGCAGCTTAGATACGGGTCACACCGGGGAGCTGTTTTTT.

This clone has only one observation. CDR3 protein: CASSRNAGRGTDTQYF. The CDR3 DNA reads TGTGCCAGCAGCCGAAACGCGGGGCGGGGCACAGATACGCAGTATTTT. V usage is TRBV7-3 and J usage is TRBJ2-3; possible D gene TRBD2, 6 bases. Germline loops: CDR1 SGHTA, CDR2 FQGTGA. V was clipped by 5 bases and J by 1 base, with 16 bases between them. CDR3 length: 16 residues. The full variable domain, rest sourced from reference TRBV7-3 and TRBJ2-3, is GAGVSQTPSNKVTEKGKYVELRCDPISGHTALYWYRQSLGQGPEFLIYFQGTGAADDSGLPNDRFFAVRPEGSVSTLKIQRTERGDSAVYLCASSRNAGRGTDTQYFGPGTRLTVL.

The rearrangement uses TRBV6-4 and TRBJ2-7; 8 bases match TRBD2. Germline CDR1 reads MRHNA; CDR2 reads SNTAGT. V lost 3 bases to trimming and J lost 0 bases; unmatched junction nucleotides: 1. The CDR3 extends over 14 amino acids. CDR3 in amino acids: CASSEGTSSYEQYF. For the CDR3, the DNA is TGTGCCAGCAGTGAAGGGACTAGCTCCTACGAGCAGTACTTC.

J is TRBJ2-5 and V is TRBV28, with a tentative D call TRBD1 (5 bases). CDR3 length equals 14 residues. The V gene's germline CDR1 is MDHEN and CDR2 SYDVKM. Trimming removed 2 bases at V and 1 base at J, with 8 bases between. The CDR3 here is CASSLVQAQETQYF. Here the CDR3 DNA reads TGTGCCAGCAGTTTAGTACAGGCCCAAGAGACCCAGTACTTC. The full variable domain, in which reference TRBV28 and TRBJ2-5 provide the parts outside the CDR3, is DVKVTQSSRYLVKRTGEKVFLECVQDMDHENMFWYRQDPGLGLRLIYFSYDVKMKEKGDIPEGYSVSREKKERFSLILESASTNQTSMYLCASSLVQAQETQYFGPGTRLLVL.

Written as DNA, the CDR3 is TGTGCCAGTAAATCAGCCGGGACAGGGCTTCCGTTTTTCGGCTACACCTTC. It translates to CASKSAGTGLPFFGYTF. This sequence joins TRBV19 and TRBJ1-2, with TRBD1 matching over 9 bases. V lost 7 bases and J lost 8; bases outside the gene matches: 20. CDR1 and CDR2 (germline): LNHDA, SQIVND (reference sequence). CDR3 length: 17 amino acids.

The chain uses TRBV30 and TRBJ1-2; D gene ambiguous. This CDR3 has 13 amino acids. The germline gives CDR1 GTSNPN, CDR2 SVGIG (reference sequence). Trimming stripped 5 bases from V and 7 bases from J, with 17 bases between. The CDR3 region is CAWAQGASGGYTF. For the CDR3, the DNA is TGTGCCTGGGCACAAGGTGCTAGTGGTGGCTACACCTTC.

The table lists this clone with a count of one. The chain's CDR3 is CAISEAYRGEQYF. DNA of the CDR3: TGTGCCATCTCCGAAGCCTACAGGGGCGAGCAGTACTTC. The V and J genes are TRBV10-3 and TRBJ2-7, with 7 nucleotides matching TRBD1. Germline V gives CDR1 ENHRY, CDR2 SYGVKD. This CDR3 has 13 amino acids. Unmatched junction bases numbered 10, after V lost 8 bases and J lost 6 bases.

Points on this clone: A read error may account for a junction end that differs from germline. This rearrangement joins TRBV5-1 to TRBJ2-3; TRBD2 matches 13 bases. This CDR3 comprises 16 residues. Germline CDR1 and CDR2: SGHRS and YFSETQ. The CDR3 coding sequence is TGCGCCAGCAGCACAACTAGCGGGGGGGTACCAGATACGCGGTATTTT. This codes for CASSTTSGGVPDTRYF.

Of note for this clone: This sample also contains other DNA sequences that code for the same CDR3. The V call is TRBV30, the J call TRBJ2-2, with D possibly matching TRBD2 (7 bases). This CDR3 comprises 17 residues. Germline V gives CDR1 GTSNPN, CDR2 SVGIG (reference sequence). Trimming took off 3 bases at V and 8 bases at J, with 25 bases between the two ends. The CDR3 DNA reads TGTGCCTGGAGCGTGAGGACTAGGGGGGGGGCGGGGGGGGAGCTGTTTTTT. This codes for CAWSVRTRGGAGGELFF.

J is TRBJ2-7 and V is TRBV27, with TRBD1 matching over 10 bases. The CDR3 contains 15 residues. Per germline, CDR1 MNHEY and CDR2 SMNVEV (reference sequence). V was pared by 5 bases and J by 2 bases, with 6 bases of the junction left unmatched. The CDR3 spells CASSPSGTGAYEQYF. In nucleotides, the CDR3 is TGTGCCAGCAGTCCATCGGGGACAGGGGCCTACGAGCAGTACTTC.

With regard to this clone: The identical CDR3 is also encoded by other nucleotide sequences in the sample. The genes are TRBV30 and TRBJ1-5, with TRBD1 matching 10 bases. The CDR3 extends over 13 amino acids. Germline trimming cut 3 bases from V and 5 bases from J; bases unmatched to any gene: 1. Germline CDR1 is GTSNPN and CDR2 is SVGIG (reference sequence). This chain's CDR3 is CAWSGQGDQPQHF. The CDR3 DNA follows: TGTGCCTGGAGCGGACAGGGGGATCAGCCCCAGCATTTT. The full variable domain, with the rest looked up from reference TRBV30 and TRBJ1-5, is SQTIHQWPATLVQPVGSPLSLECTVEGTSNPNLYWYRQAAGRGLQLLFYSVGIGQISSEVPQNLSASRPQDRQFILSSKKLLLSDSGFYLCAWSGQGDQPQHFGDGTRLSIL.

The chain recombines TRBV10-3 with TRBJ2-1; 8 nucleotides align to TRBD2. CDR3 length: 18 residues. The V and J ends lost 3 bases and 0 bases, in that order; junction bases with no gene match: 10. CDR1 is ENHRY, CDR2 SYGVKD, per germline. CDR3 sequence: CAISDIREGGSSYNEQFF. For the CDR3, the DNA is TGTGCCATCAGTGACATACGGGAGGGGGGTAGCTCCTACAATGAGCAGTTCTTC.

This chain links TRBV27 with TRBJ2-7; TRBD2 is a possible D gene (6 bases). The V gene's germline CDR1 is MNHEY and CDR2 SMNVEV (reference sequence). Trimming pared 2 bases from V and 4 bases from J, leaving 6 bases between. The CDR3 spans 12 residues. This CDR3 is CASSLGGYEQYF. The CDR3 DNA follows: TGTGCCAGCAGTTTAGGGGGGTACGAGCAGTACTTC.